The rows below give T cell receptor beta chains drawn from one sample of a study of T cell responses to AZD1222 COVID-19 vaccine. Generated by immunoSEQ multiplex PCR, the TCRdb table keeps only in-frame clones and is missing some. The data contain roughly 200,000 clones, around 92% of them singletons. The sample consisted of peripheral blood, taken on day 0 of AZD1222 vaccination. Receptors originate from an adult in good health. The CDR3 runs from the conserved cysteine through the conserved F or W. D genes are given only for firm matches. Clone size appears in some rows only: once, few, many, or a class for an expanded clone.

cdr3_nt,cdr3_aa,v_call,clone_size,d_call,j_call,cdr3_length
TGTGCCAGCAGCCATTCGGGAGGGTGGAACACTGAAGCTTTCTTT,CASSHSGGWNTEAFF,TRBV14,few,NA,TRBJ1-1,15
TGTGCCAGCAGCTTCGGGACTATGTCCTACGAGCAGTACTTC,CASSFGTMSYEQYF,TRBV7-2,NA,TRBD2,TRBJ2-7,14
TGTGCCAGTAGTATCAAGCCTAGCGCAAAAGAGACCCAGTACTTC,CASSIKPSAKETQYF,TRBV19,NA,NA,TRBJ2-5,15
TGTGCCAGCTCACCACAGGGTTTGGATCAGCCCCAGCATTTT,CASSPQGLDQPQHF,TRBV18,NA,NA,TRBJ1-5,14
TGTGCCAGCAGGGGTCAGGGGCGGTACGAGCAGTACTTC,CASRGQGRYEQYF,TRBV6-5,NA,NA,TRBJ2-7,13
TGTGCCAGCAGCGGGGGGTCCTACAATGAGCAGTTCTTC,CASSGGSYNEQFF,TRBV6-2/TRBV6-3,NA,TRBD2,TRBJ2-1,13
TGCAGCGTTGACCAGGGCCAGACCCAGTACTTC,CSVDQGQTQYF,TRBV29-1,few,NA,TRBJ2-5,11
TGCGCCAGCAGCCTCGGGGTTGAAAACTATGGCTACACCTTC,CASSLGVENYGYTF,TRBV5-1,NA,NA,TRBJ1-2,14
TGTGCCAGCAGTGAAATGGGGACAGGGACCGATGGCTACACCTTC,CASSEMGTGTDGYTF,TRBV2,NA,TRBD1,TRBJ1-2,15
TGTGCCAGCTCACCGGGGACAGGGACGTGGCAGCCCCAGCATTTT,CASSPGTGTWQPQHF,TRBV18,NA,TRBD1,TRBJ1-5,15
TGTGCCAGCCGAAATACACAGGGTTCCCCTTTCTTT,CASRNTQGSPFF,TRBV27,NA,NA,TRBJ1-1,12
TGTGCCAGCAGCAAAATACCTGGACCCCTCCACTTT,CASSKIPGPLHF,TRBV6-5,NA,NA,TRBJ1-6,12
TGTGCCACCAGTACAGACGGATTGAACACTGAAGCTTTCTTT,CATSTDGLNTEAFF,TRBV24-1,NA,NA,TRBJ1-1,14